This is a list of T cell receptor beta chains from one sample in a study of neurological immune-mediated disorders. TCRdb passed the 5' RACE reads through MiXCR, listing each CDR3 protein once. This sample yields 39,000 or so distinct CDR3 sequences, of which about 4.4% are seen a single time; approximately 8.7% belongs to the top ten. Source material: CD4+ T cells from blood. The receptors were sampled from a man younger than 35 in good health. Each CDR3 is given with its conserved first and last residue. Each record gives: D gene, J gene, clone size, V gene, CDR3 DNA, CDR3 protein. D genes are given only for firm matches. The size of a clone is reported for some rows only, either as once, few or many, or as a class for expanded clones.

d_gene: TRBD1
j_gene: TRBJ2-3
abundance: many
v_gene: TRBV25-1
CDR3nt: TGTGCCAGCAGTGCAGGGGGCGCGGTAGATACGCAGTATTTT
CDR3aa: CASSAGGAVDTQYF

d_gene: .
j_gene: TRBJ2-7
abundance: .
v_gene: TRBV6-2/TRBV6-3
CDR3nt: TGTGCCAGCAGTTACTCGCAGGACAGCCTCTACGAGCAGTACTTC
CDR3aa: CASSYSQDSLYEQYF

d_gene: TRBD2
j_gene: TRBJ2-3
abundance: many
v_gene: TRBV9
CDR3nt: TGTGCCAGCAGCGTAGCGGGAGGTTGGACAGATACGCAGTATTTT
CDR3aa: CASSVAGGWTDTQYF

d_gene: .
j_gene: TRBJ1-5
abundance: many
v_gene: TRBV6-1
CDR3nt: TGTGCCAGCATCAGGGGACAATCGTCCAATCAGCCCCAGCATTTT
CDR3aa: CASIRGQSSNQPQHF

d_gene: .
j_gene: TRBJ1-5
abundance: many
v_gene: TRBV7-2
CDR3nt: TGTGCCAGCAGCTTAGTCGACGACCAGCCCCAGCATTTT
CDR3aa: CASSLVDDQPQHF

d_gene: TRBD1
j_gene: TRBJ1-1
abundance: .
v_gene: TRBV9
CDR3nt: TGTGCCAGCAGCGCAGGACAGGGGGCGGGGACTGAAGCTTTCTTT
CDR3aa: CASSAGQGAGTEAFF

d_gene: .
j_gene: TRBJ2-3
abundance: many
v_gene: TRBV24-1
CDR3nt: TGTGCCACCGAAGGGACGGATCAGGTTACGCAGTATTTT
CDR3aa: CATEGTDQVTQYF

d_gene: .
j_gene: TRBJ1-1
abundance: many
v_gene: TRBV20-1
CDR3nt: TGCAGTGCTAGAGATCTAGGGCGGTCTGAAGCTTTCTTT
CDR3aa: CSARDLGRSEAFF

d_gene: .
j_gene: TRBJ1-5
abundance: many
v_gene: TRBV18
CDR3nt: TGTGCCAGCTCACACTCGGGCCCTCAGCCCCAGCATTTT
CDR3aa: CASSHSGPQPQHF

d_gene: .
j_gene: TRBJ2-1
abundance: many
v_gene: TRBV20-1
CDR3nt: TGCAGTGCTAGAGGGACTACGTCCTACAATGAGCAGTTCTTC
CDR3aa: CSARGTTSYNEQFF

d_gene: .
j_gene: TRBJ1-1
abundance: many
v_gene: TRBV7-6
CDR3nt: TGTGCCAGCAGCTTAAAGGGTAGACAGTCGACCATGAACACTGAAGCTTTCTTT
CDR3aa: CASSLKGRQSTMNTEAFF

d_gene: .
j_gene: TRBJ1-1
abundance: many
v_gene: TRBV29-1
CDR3nt: TGCAGCGTTGCCCGGGTCCGAGGCACTGAAGCTTTCTTT
CDR3aa: CSVARVRGTEAFF

d_gene: .
j_gene: TRBJ1-1
abundance: .
v_gene: TRBV6-5
CDR3nt: TGTGCCAGCAGTTACTCGACCCCAGGGCCCCTAGTCCTGAACACTGAAGCTTTCTTT
CDR3aa: CASSYSTPGPLVLNTEAFF

d_gene: .
j_gene: TRBJ2-3
abundance: many
v_gene: TRBV29-1
CDR3nt: TGCAGCGTTGGACAACCCCTCACAGATACGCAGTATTTT
CDR3aa: CSVGQPLTDTQYF

d_gene: TRBD1
j_gene: TRBJ1-6
abundance: many
v_gene: TRBV7-2
CDR3nt: TGTGCCAGCAGCTCAGCGGGACAGTATAATTCACCCCTCCACTTT
CDR3aa: CASSSAGQYNSPLHF

d_gene: .
j_gene: TRBJ2-1
abundance: many
v_gene: TRBV7-8
CDR3nt: TGTGCCAGCAGCTTCGGGATCGCGGCTTACGGTGAGCAGTTCTTC
CDR3aa: CASSFGIAAYGEQFF

d_gene: .
j_gene: TRBJ2-7
abundance: few
v_gene: TRBV29-1
CDR3nt: TGCAGCGTTGAAGACAGGGTATACGAGCAGTACTTC
CDR3aa: CSVEDRVYEQYF

d_gene: .
j_gene: TRBJ2-3
abundance: many
v_gene: TRBV7-2
CDR3nt: TGTGCCAGCAGCTTAGCGTTAAGGGGCGGGGACCGCACAGATACGCAGTATTTT
CDR3aa: CASSLALRGGDRTDTQYF

d_gene: TRBD1
j_gene: TRBJ1-1
abundance: many
v_gene: TRBV9
CDR3nt: TGTGCCAGCAGCTCCGGGACAGGGGGGAACACTGAAGCTTTCTTT
CDR3aa: CASSSGTGGNTEAFF

d_gene: .
j_gene: TRBJ2-6
abundance: many
v_gene: TRBV20-1
CDR3nt: TGCAGTGCTACTAGCTCTGGGGCCAACGTCCTGACTTTC
CDR3aa: CSATSSGANVLTF

d_gene: TRBD1
j_gene: TRBJ2-7
abundance: many
v_gene: TRBV10-3
CDR3nt: TGTGCCATCAAGGGGGACAGCGCCTACGAGCAGTACTTC
CDR3aa: CAIKGDSAYEQYF

d_gene: TRBD1
j_gene: TRBJ2-5
abundance: many
v_gene: TRBV4-1
CDR3nt: TGCGCCAGCAGCCCCAGGACAGGGGATATGGAGACCCAGTACTTC
CDR3aa: CASSPRTGDMETQYF

d_gene: .
j_gene: TRBJ2-5
abundance: many
v_gene: TRBV20-1
CDR3nt: TGCAGTGCTAGAATAACTGACGGGTGGGAGACCCAGTACTTC
CDR3aa: CSARITDGWETQYF

d_gene: TRBD1
j_gene: TRBJ2-7
abundance: many
v_gene: TRBV3-1
CDR3nt: TGTGCCAGCAGCCAAGTGGGACAGGGAGACTACGAGCAGTACTTC
CDR3aa: CASSQVGQGDYEQYF

d_gene: TRBD1
j_gene: TRBJ1-6
abundance: many
v_gene: TRBV5-1
CDR3nt: TGCGCCAGCAGCTCTCAGGGACAGAATTCACCCCTCCACTTT
CDR3aa: CASSSQGQNSPLHF

d_gene: TRBD1
j_gene: TRBJ2-6
abundance: many
v_gene: TRBV5-5
CDR3nt: TGTGCCAGCAGCTTGGACAGCGGGACAGGGTATGGTGGGGCCAACGTCCTGACTTTC
CDR3aa: CASSLDSGTGYGGANVLTF

d_gene: .
j_gene: TRBJ1-1
abundance: once
v_gene: TRBV29-1
CDR3nt: TGCAGCGTCCACCCGCCTGGCGTTACTGAAGCTTTCTTT
CDR3aa: CSVHPPGVTEAFF

d_gene: .
j_gene: TRBJ2-1
abundance: many
v_gene: TRBV18
CDR3nt: TGTGCCAGCTCACCAATCCGGAATGAGCAGTTCTTC
CDR3aa: CASSPIRNEQFF

d_gene: .
j_gene: TRBJ2-1
abundance: .
v_gene: TRBV5-1
CDR3nt: TGCGCCAGCAGCTTGGGGCACAGGGCCGGGGACAATGAGCAGTTCTTC
CDR3aa: CASSLGHRAGDNEQFF

d_gene: TRBD1
j_gene: TRBJ1-6
abundance: many
v_gene: TRBV5-5
CDR3nt: TGTGCCAGCAGCTTATCGACAGGGACGAATTCACCCCTCCACTTT
CDR3aa: CASSLSTGTNSPLHF

d_gene: TRBD1
j_gene: TRBJ1-1
abundance: .
v_gene: TRBV18
CDR3nt: TGTGCCAGCTCACCAGACAGGGGCACTGAAGCTTTCTTT
CDR3aa: CASSPDRGTEAFF

d_gene: .
j_gene: TRBJ2-2
abundance: many
v_gene: TRBV5-1
CDR3nt: TGCGCCAGCAGCTTGGAGGCAGGGGAGCTGTTTTTT
CDR3aa: CASSLEAGELFF

d_gene: TRBD2
j_gene: TRBJ2-3
abundance: many
v_gene: TRBV4-3
CDR3nt: TGCGCCAGCAGCCAAGATTACCGGGGGGGGACAGATACGCAGTATTTT
CDR3aa: CASSQDYRGGTDTQYF

d_gene: .
j_gene: TRBJ1-6
abundance: many
v_gene: TRBV5-1
CDR3nt: TGCGCCAGCAGCCTGAACCCAGAGTCACCCCTCCACTTT
CDR3aa: CASSLNPESPLHF

d_gene: .
j_gene: TRBJ1-5
abundance: few
v_gene: TRBV18
CDR3nt: TGTGCCAGCTCACCACCCAATCAGCCCCAGCATTTT
CDR3aa: CASSPPNQPQHF

d_gene: .
j_gene: TRBJ1-2
abundance: many
v_gene: TRBV24-1
CDR3nt: TGTGCCACCAGTGATTTCACCAGAATGGGTGGCTACACCTTC
CDR3aa: CATSDFTRMGGYTF

d_gene: .
j_gene: TRBJ1-5
abundance: many
v_gene: TRBV2
CDR3nt: TGTGCCAGCAGCGGGACAATTAGCAATCAGCCCCAGCATTTT
CDR3aa: CASSGTISNQPQHF

d_gene: .
j_gene: TRBJ1-1
abundance: many
v_gene: TRBV20-1
CDR3nt: TGCAGTGCTAGAGATCCAGCTGGAGGGAACACTGAAGCTTTCTTT
CDR3aa: CSARDPAGGNTEAFF

d_gene: .
j_gene: TRBJ1-1
abundance: few
v_gene: TRBV6-6
CDR3nt: TGTGCCAGCATCTCGCTACTACACACTGAAGCTTTCTTT
CDR3aa: CASISLLHTEAFF

d_gene: .
j_gene: TRBJ2-7
abundance: many
v_gene: TRBV5-1
CDR3nt: TGCGCCAGCAGCTTGTCGGGGCAGGTCTACGAGCAGTACTTC
CDR3aa: CASSLSGQVYEQYF

d_gene: TRBD1
j_gene: TRBJ1-1
abundance: .
v_gene: TRBV5-1
CDR3nt: TGCGCCAGCAGGCAGGGGGCGGTGAACACTGAAGCTTTCTTT
CDR3aa: CASRQGAVNTEAFF

d_gene: TRBD1
j_gene: TRBJ2-7
abundance: many
v_gene: TRBV5-6
CDR3nt: TGTGCCAGCAGCGGGACGGGACAGAGCTCCTACGAGCAGTACTTC
CDR3aa: CASSGTGQSSYEQYF

d_gene: TRBD2
j_gene: TRBJ2-3
abundance: many
v_gene: TRBV12-3/TRBV12-4
CDR3nt: TGTGCCAGCAGTGCGGGGGGGCCGGGAGATACGCAGTATTTT
CDR3aa: CASSAGGPGDTQYF

d_gene: TRBD1
j_gene: TRBJ1-5
abundance: many
v_gene: TRBV2
CDR3nt: TGTGCCAGCAGCCGAGGGGGCACTCAGCCCCAGCATTTT
CDR3aa: CASSRGGTQPQHF

d_gene: .
j_gene: TRBJ1-1
abundance: many
v_gene: TRBV6-5
CDR3nt: TGTGCCACCAGGGGAGGGGGGAGGACTGAAGCTTTCTTT
CDR3aa: CATRGGGRTEAFF

d_gene: TRBD2
j_gene: TRBJ2-5
abundance: .
v_gene: TRBV4-2
CDR3nt: TGTGCCAACAGCCAAGATAGGCTAGCGGAGGGGACCCAGTACTTC
CDR3aa: CANSQDRLAEGTQYF

d_gene: .
j_gene: TRBJ2-3
abundance: many
v_gene: TRBV7-2
CDR3nt: TGTGCCAGCAGCTTAGTGGGCGCAGATACGCAGTATTTT
CDR3aa: CASSLVGADTQYF

d_gene: .
j_gene: TRBJ1-5
abundance: many
v_gene: TRBV20-1
CDR3nt: TGCAGTGCTAGAGCCCCCCCGGGGGCTGAGGATCAGCCCCAGCATTTT
CDR3aa: CSARAPPGAEDQPQHF